The clone carrying this T cell receptor (beta chain) was counted only a few times. Its antigen remains unidentified. This sample is part of a study of CD8 T cells in ankylosing spondylitis. Study-level findings and limits: One TCR beta motif, made up of eight or nine highly homologous variants, appeared characteristic of ankylosing spondylitis blood. The clones that were linked to disease were reported to be significantly enriched in matched synovial fluid samples from ankylosing spondylitis patients.

Using its own MiXCR run on the 5' RACE reads, TCRdb lists one record per CDR3 protein. The sample holds about 540,000 distinct CDR3 sequences, 9.5% to 15% seen once. Sequencing was done on a sample of blood, either unsorted or a sorted T cell fraction (not recorded which). This clonotype originated in a male donor with ankylosing spondylitis.

CDR3 nucleotide sequence: TGTGCCAGCAGCTCGAGACGGTCGGACACCGGGGAGCTGTTTTTT. It is translated as CASSSRRSDTGELFF. The genes are TRBV7-2 and TRBJ2-2; D ambiguous. This CDR3 comprises 15 residues. V lost 4 bases, J lost 3 bases, and 12 bases lay in between. Germline CDR1 reads SGHTA; CDR2 reads FQGNSA.